The clone carrying this T cell receptor beta chain was observed once. Its cognate antigen is unknown. Time point in this sample: pre-treatment sample, taken before nivolumab and TIL therapy. V was clipped by 3 bases and J by 2 bases; unmatched bases: 7. Looked up from germline, CDR1 is SQVTM and CDR2 is ANQGSEA. This CDR3 spans 16 amino acids. This entry is derived from a study of TIL therapy for anti-PD-1-resistant metastatic lung cancer. On the study more broadly: Progressing patients received lymphodepletion, expanded TIL infusion and IL-2. Tumors carried a median roughly 1.5 non-synonymous mutations per megabase. Findings and caveats of the study: Patients were highly selected, enriched for treatment-naive, never-smoker and oncogene-addicted cases.

The immunoSEQ assay was v3. TCRdb's table, derived via immunoSEQ multiplex PCR, lists solely in-frame clones and lacks some. The top ten hold roughly 2% of the sample, which has just under 60,000 clones, roughly 70% seen once. This chain links TRBV29-1 with TRBJ2-1; 10 bases agree with TRBD2. The sequence came from a person aged 25-79 years with non-small cell lung cancer. Sample: blood, taken at baseline. The CDR3 region has the DNA TGCAGCGTTGAGGGGAGAAGCGGGAGGGCCTACAATGAGCAGTTCTTC. Translating it yields CSVEGRSGRAYNEQFF.